These 26 T cell receptor beta chains were all obtained from the same sample, sequenced in a study of cytomegalovirus exposure and HLA in healthy donors. 13 Jbeta primers and 60 Vbeta primers were used for the PCR. The protocol was immunoSEQ multiplex PCR, while the TCRdb copy is restricted to in-frame clones and leaves out a portion. The repertoire holds some 88,000 clones, with roughly 69% as singletons. Sequencing used PBMCs. Source of these receptors: a woman in her twenties or thirties in good health and CMV-seronegative.

The chain is built from TRBV7-6 and TRBJ2-2; D possibly corresponds to TRBD2 (6 bases). Germline V gene lookup returns CDR1 SGHVS and CDR2 FNYEAQ. The CDR3 contains 15 residues. V was trimmed by 5 bases and J by 5 bases, leaving 15 bases between them. The CDR3 region is CASSPTRGRTGELFF. The CDR3 DNA sequence: TGTGCCAGCAGCCCGACGCGGGGCAGGACCGGGGAGCTGTTTTTT.

The chain links TRBV2 to TRBJ2-3, with TRBD1 as a possible D gene (5 bases). Trimming shortened V by 3 bases and J by 2 bases, and 9 bases separated the two germline ends. This CDR3 region has 14 residues. In germline, CDR1 is SNHLY, CDR2 FYNNEI. The CDR3, as DNA: TGTGCCAGCAGTGAGCTGGACATCACAGATACGCAGTATTTT. It specifies CASSELDITDTQYF.

The chain couples TRBV5-1 to TRBJ2-2, with D uncertain. Germline V CDR1 and CDR2: SGHRS, YFSETQ. This CDR3 is 13 amino acids long. The V gene lost 0 bases and the J gene lost 6 bases, with 6 bases spanning the gap. The CDR3 spells CASSLALSGELFF. CDR3 DNA sequence: TGCGCCAGCAGCTTGGCCTTATCCGGGGAGCTGTTTTTT.

The chain is built from TRBV28 and TRBJ2-1; 11 bases are a match to TRBD2. This CDR3 region has 16 residues. V trimming: 6 bases; J trimming: 2 bases; junction bases outside the gene matches: 6. CDR1 and CDR2 from the germline V gene are MDHEN and SYDVKM. The DNA of the CDR3 is TGTGCCAGCAGCTCTAGCGGGAGGAATACCTACAATGAGCAGTTCTTC. Amino acids: CASSSSGRNTYNEQFF.

This clone was observed a handful of times. The rearrangement joins TRBV6-5 to TRBJ1-2, with 8 bases lining up with TRBD1. CDR1 and CDR2 (germline): MNHEY, SVGAGI. This CDR3 has 14 amino acids. Trimming cost V 2 bases and J 7 bases; bases outside gene matches: 6. CDR3 bases: TGTGCCAGCAGTTACCTTGACAGGGGCCGTGGCTACACCTTC. As protein: CASSYLDRGRGYTF.

The chain carries TRBV2 and TRBJ1-2; TRBD1 is a possible D gene (6 bases). The germline V gene has CDR1 SNHLY and CDR2 FYNNEI. This CDR3 is built from 12 residues. With 6 bases removed from V and 7 bases from J, the gap between germline ends came to 12 bases. The CDR3 DNA follows: TGTGCCAGCAGCCCCGGGACACTTGGCTACACCTTC. Its protein product is CASSPGTLGYTF.

The rearrangement uses TRBV6-5 and TRBJ2-7; perhaps TRBD1 as D (6 bases). Germline CDR1 MNHEY, CDR2 SVGAGI. This CDR3 contains 15 residues. The ends were cut back, 6 bases at V and 10 bases at J, with 25 bases in the middle. CDR3 DNA: TGTGCCAGCAGCCGACGCGCAGGGGAATGGGATCGACAGTACTTC. Translating it yields CASSRRAGEWDRQYF.

The chain employs TRBV13 and TRBJ2-7, with 10 bases that match TRBD1. Germline V gene lookup returns CDR1 PRHDT and CDR2 FYEKMQ (reference sequence). The CDR3 is 18 amino acids. J gave up 7 bases and V 3 bases, and 18 bases lay outside the gene matches. CDR3 region: CASSFSSAWGQGYGEQYF. The CDR3 DNA reads TGTGCCAGCAGCTTTTCTTCAGCTTGGGGACAGGGGTATGGAGAGCAGTACTTC.

The sample holds one count of this clone. The chain employs TRBV5-1 and TRBJ1-6; D might be TRBD1 (5 bases). The V and J ends lost 7 bases and 9 bases respectively, with 14 bases between them. CDR1 is SGHRS and CDR2 is YFSETQ in the germline V gene. This CDR3 has 13 amino acids. CDR3 in amino acids: CASRAGGVSPLHF. CDR3 DNA: TGCGCCAGCCGGGCCGGGGGTGTTTCACCCCTCCACTTT.

This rearrangement joins TRBV2 to TRBJ1-4; 7 nucleotides agree with TRBD1. This CDR3 has 13 amino acids. Germline lookup yields CDR1 SNHLY and CDR2 FYNNEI. Losses at the gene ends were 10 bases for V and 8 bases for J; bases not matched to a gene: 10. DNA of the CDR3: TGTGCCACCTCCGCAGGGGGAGACGAAAAACTGTTTTTT. Its protein product is CATSAGGDEKLFF.

The chain carries TRBV30 and TRBJ2-7; 9 bases line up with TRBD1. Germline V gives CDR1 GTSNPN, CDR2 SVGIG (reference sequence). The CDR3 is 13 amino acids. The V segment lost 2 bases and the J segment 3 bases; nucleotides outside the gene matches: 2. The DNA for the CDR3 is TGTGCCTGGAGTCCGGGACAGGGCTACGAGCAGTACTTC. Amino acid sequence: CAWSPGQGYEQYF.

The chain recombines TRBV6-4 with TRBJ2-1, with a tentative D call TRBD2 (5 bases). V was trimmed by 1 base and J by 10 bases, leaving 8 bases between them. Germline V gives CDR1 MRHNA, CDR2 SNTAGT. This CDR3 region has 12 residues. CDR3 sequence reads: CASSDFQREQFF. In nucleotides, the CDR3 is TGTGCCAGCAGTGACTTTCAGCGGGAGCAGTTCTTC.

The gene calls are TRBV28 and TRBJ1-2, with D hard to call. The V gene lost 3 bases and the J gene lost 6 bases, with 8 bases spanning the gap. Germline V lookup: CDR1 MDHEN, CDR2 SYDVKM. CDR3 size: 12 residues. In nucleotides, the CDR3 is TGTGCCAGCAGTTTCGGTGAGAATGGCTACACCTTC. It yields the protein CASSFGENGYTF.

V is TRBV27 and J is TRBJ2-7; D ambiguous. CDR3 size: 15 residues. Germline values: CDR1 MNHEY, CDR2 SMNVEV (reference sequence). The ends were cut back, 6 bases at V and 6 bases at J, with 21 bases in the middle. This CDR3 reads CASSLSSFPQAEQYF. Here the CDR3 DNA reads TGTGCCAGCAGCCTATCCTCCTTTCCGCAGGCCGAGCAGTACTTC.

The chain carries TRBV27 and TRBJ2-1; 8 bases line up with TRBD1. The CDR3 covers 13 residues. Germline CDR1 and CDR2: MNHEY and SMNVEV (reference sequence). The V segment lost 4 bases and the J segment 7 bases; nucleotides outside the gene matches: 3. The CDR3 DNA reads TGTGCCAGCAGTTGGACAGGGTGGAATGAGCAGTTCTTC. Amino acid sequence: CASSWTGWNEQFF.

V gene TRBV5-6 combines with J gene TRBJ2-7; 10 nucleotides align to TRBD2. The CDR3 runs 15 residues. Germline loops: CDR1 SGHDT, CDR2 YYEEEE. Trimming took 0 bases from V and 7 from J; bases not matched to a gene: 7. The CDR3 sequence: CASSLVLAGVSEQYF. The CDR3 DNA reads TGTGCCAGCAGCTTGGTTCTAGCGGGAGTCAGTGAGCAGTACTTC.

The chain links TRBV4-2 to TRBJ2-5; maybe TRBD1 (7 bases). CDR1 and CDR2 from the germline V gene are LGHNA and YNFKEQ. The germline V and J ends were trimmed by 2 bases and 1 base, with 20 bases remaining between them. This CDR3 comprises 18 residues. The CDR3 DNA sequence: TGTGCCAGCAGCCAATTGAGCCTGACAGGGAGGATCCAAGAGACCCAGTACTTC. This encodes CASSQLSLTGRIQETQYF.

V and J are TRBV15 and TRBJ2-1; D perhaps matches TRBD1 (6 bases). Germline CDR1 and CDR2: LNHNV and YYDKDF (reference sequence). This CDR3 is 14 amino acids long. V was cut by 2 bases and J by 5 bases, with 10 bases left in between. CDR3: CATSRPDRNNEQFF. DNA for the CDR3: TGTGCCACCAGCAGACCTGACAGGAACAATGAGCAGTTCTTC.

This sequence joins TRBV5-1 and TRBJ2-7; 7 bases are shared with TRBD2. Losses at the gene ends were 1 base for V and 6 bases for J; bases not matched to a gene: 1. Germline lookup yields CDR1 SGHRS and CDR2 YFSETQ. The CDR3 runs 12 residues. CDR3 sequence reads: CASSLSGGEQYF. Written as DNA, the CDR3 is TGCGCCAGCAGCTTGTCGGGGGGCGAGCAGTACTTC.

Only one count was recorded for this clone. This rearrangement joins TRBV5-1 to TRBJ1-6; 7 nucleotides line up with TRBD1. The J segment lost 5 bases and the V segment lost 0 bases, leaving 8 bases of the junction unmatched. Germline-derived CDR1 and CDR2 are SGHRS and YFSETQ. CDR3 length: 17 amino acids. The CDR3 region has the DNA TGCGCCAGCAGCTTGGCCCTGACAGGGATCGATAATTCACCCCTCCACTTT. It yields the protein CASSLALTGIDNSPLHF.

This clone was recorded at least ten times. This chain links TRBV7-9 with TRBJ2-1; weak D call: TRBD2 (5 bases). Trimming shortened V by 1 base and J by 8 bases, and 12 bases separated the two germline ends. From germline, CDR1 is SEHNR and CDR2 FQNEAQ (reference sequence). The CDR3 consists of 14 residues. The CDR3 nucleotides read TGTGCCAGCAGCTTAGAAGGAGGACGTGATGAGCAGTTCTTC. Translated, it gives CASSLEGGRDEQFF.

The J gene is TRBJ1-1, the V gene TRBV7-2; no definite D call. Trimming stripped 2 bases from V and 1 base from J, with 8 bases between. Germline V gives CDR1 SGHTA, CDR2 FQGNSA. The CDR3 totals 14 residues. CDR3: CASSLIPRNTEAFF. CDR3 coding DNA: TGTGCCAGCAGCTTAATTCCGCGGAACACTGAAGCTTTCTTT.

This clone has only a few counts. The gene calls are TRBV5-1 and TRBJ1-1; 8 bases align to TRBD1. CDR1 is SGHRS, CDR2 YFSETQ, per germline. J lost 3 bases, V lost 1 base, and 2 bases had no gene match. The CDR3 consists of 14 residues. CDR3 sequence reads: CASSLKTGDTEAFF. The DNA of the CDR3 is TGCGCCAGCAGCTTGAAGACAGGGGACACTGAAGCTTTCTTT.

The V and J genes are TRBV4-2 and TRBJ1-4, with 7 positions matching TRBD1. Trimming at V came to 0 bases and at J to 4 bases, leaving 8 bases not matched to a gene. The CDR3 covers 17 residues. CDR1 LGHNA and CDR2 YNFKEQ come from the germline V gene. This CDR3 reads CASSQDLPGGINEKLFF. DNA for the CDR3: TGTGCCAGCAGCCAAGATCTGCCAGGGGGGATTAATGAAAAACTGTTTTTT.

Regarding this clone: Other nucleotide sequences from this sample produce the same CDR3. The chain carries TRBV6-5 and TRBJ1-3; D gene unclear. V shed 0 bases and J shed 2 bases, with 8 bases lying between them. Germline CDR1 and CDR2: MNHEY and SVGAGI. The CDR3 totals 15 residues. Here the CDR3 DNA reads TGTGCCAGCAGTTACTCGAGGTTAGCTGGAAACACCATATATTTT. Translating it yields CASSYSRLAGNTIYF.

This chain links TRBV27 with TRBJ1-1; 10 bases agree with TRBD1. J was trimmed by 1 base and V by 5 bases; bases with no gene match: 7. The CDR3 sequence is 16 residues long. CDR1 is MNHEY, CDR2 SMNVEV, per germline (reference sequence). The CDR3 region has the DNA TGTGCCAGCAGTACGGCGGGACAGGGGCGGAACACTGAAGCTTTCTTT. Translating gives CASSTAGQGRNTEAFF.